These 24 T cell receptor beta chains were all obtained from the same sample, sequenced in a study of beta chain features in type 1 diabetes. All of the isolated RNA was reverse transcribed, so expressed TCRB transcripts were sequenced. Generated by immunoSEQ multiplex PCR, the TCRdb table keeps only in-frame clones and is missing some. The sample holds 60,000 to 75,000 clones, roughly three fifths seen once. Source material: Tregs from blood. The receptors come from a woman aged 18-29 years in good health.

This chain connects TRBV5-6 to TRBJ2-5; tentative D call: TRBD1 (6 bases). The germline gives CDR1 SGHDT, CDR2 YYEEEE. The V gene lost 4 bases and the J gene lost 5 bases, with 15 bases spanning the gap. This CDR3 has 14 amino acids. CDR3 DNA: TGTGCCAGCAGCCTTCAGGGGTTCGCGGAGACCCAGTACTTC. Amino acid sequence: CASSLQGFAETQYF.

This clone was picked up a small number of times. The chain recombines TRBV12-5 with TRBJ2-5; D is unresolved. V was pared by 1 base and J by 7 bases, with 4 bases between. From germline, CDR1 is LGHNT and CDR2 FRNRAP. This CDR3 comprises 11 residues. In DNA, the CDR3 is TGTGCTAGTGGTTTGGGAGGGACCCAGTACTTC. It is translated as CASGLGGTQYF.

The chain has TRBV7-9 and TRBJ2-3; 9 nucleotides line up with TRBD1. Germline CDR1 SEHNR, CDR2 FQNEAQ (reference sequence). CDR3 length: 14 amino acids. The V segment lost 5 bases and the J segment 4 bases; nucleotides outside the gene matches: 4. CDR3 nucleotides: TGTGCCAGCAGCACCGGGACAGGGTCAGATACGCAGTATTTT. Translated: CASSTGTGSDTQYF.

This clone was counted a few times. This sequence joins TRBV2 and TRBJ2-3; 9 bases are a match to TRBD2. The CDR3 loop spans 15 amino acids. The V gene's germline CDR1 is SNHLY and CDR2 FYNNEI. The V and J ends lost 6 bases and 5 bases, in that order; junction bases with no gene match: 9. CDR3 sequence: CASRIRTSEEDTQYF. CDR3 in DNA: TGTGCCAGCAGAATTCGGACTAGCGAGGAAGATACGCAGTATTTT.

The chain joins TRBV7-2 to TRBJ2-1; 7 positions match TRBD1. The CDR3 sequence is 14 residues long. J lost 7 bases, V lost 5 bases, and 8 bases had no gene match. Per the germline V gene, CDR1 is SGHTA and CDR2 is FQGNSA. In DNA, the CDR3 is TGTGCCAGCAGCCCCCGACAGGGACGGAATGAGCAGTTCTTC. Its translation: CASSPRQGRNEQFF.

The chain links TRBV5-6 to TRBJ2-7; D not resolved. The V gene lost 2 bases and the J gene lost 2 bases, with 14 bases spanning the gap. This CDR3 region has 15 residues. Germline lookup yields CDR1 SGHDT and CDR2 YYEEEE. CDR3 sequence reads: CASSFSAVNAYEQYF. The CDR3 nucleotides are TGTGCCAGCAGCTTTTCGGCGGTTAACGCCTACGAGCAGTACTTC.

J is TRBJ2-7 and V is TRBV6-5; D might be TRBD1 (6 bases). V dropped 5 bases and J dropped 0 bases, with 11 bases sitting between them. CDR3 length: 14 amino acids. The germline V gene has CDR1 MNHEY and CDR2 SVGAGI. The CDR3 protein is CASSTRDNSYEQYF. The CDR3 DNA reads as TGTGCCAGCAGTACCCGGGACAACTCCTACGAGCAGTACTTC.

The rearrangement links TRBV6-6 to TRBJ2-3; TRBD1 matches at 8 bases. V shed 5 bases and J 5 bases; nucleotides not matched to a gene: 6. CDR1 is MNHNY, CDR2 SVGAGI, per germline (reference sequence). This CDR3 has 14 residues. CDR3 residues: CASSPGTGGDTQYF. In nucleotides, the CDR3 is TGTGCCAGCAGTCCTGGGACAGGCGGAGATACGCAGTATTTT.

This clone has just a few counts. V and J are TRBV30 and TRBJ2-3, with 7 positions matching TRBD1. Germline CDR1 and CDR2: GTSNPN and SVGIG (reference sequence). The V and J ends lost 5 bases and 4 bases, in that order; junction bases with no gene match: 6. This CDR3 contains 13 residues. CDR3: CAWDRQGSDTQYF. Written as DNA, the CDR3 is TGTGCCTGGGATAGACAGGGATCAGATACGCAGTATTTT. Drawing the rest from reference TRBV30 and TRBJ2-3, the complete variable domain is SQTIHQWPATLVQPVGSPLSLECTVEGTSNPNLYWYRQAAGRGLQLLFYSVGIGQISSEVPQNLSASRPQDRQFILSSKKLLLSDSGFYLCAWDRQGSDTQYFGPGTRLTVL.

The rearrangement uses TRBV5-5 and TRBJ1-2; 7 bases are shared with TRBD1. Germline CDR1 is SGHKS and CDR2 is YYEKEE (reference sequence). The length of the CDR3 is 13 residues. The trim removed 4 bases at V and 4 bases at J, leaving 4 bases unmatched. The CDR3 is CASSPTGTYGYTF. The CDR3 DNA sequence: TGTGCCAGCAGCCCGACAGGGACCTATGGCTACACCTTC. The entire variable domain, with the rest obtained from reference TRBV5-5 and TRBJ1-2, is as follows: DAGVTQSPTHLIKTRGQQVTLRCSPISGHKSVSWYQQVLGQGPQFIFQYYEKEERGRGNFPDRFSARQFPNYSSELNVNALLLGDSALYLCASSPTGTYGYTFGSGTRLTVV.

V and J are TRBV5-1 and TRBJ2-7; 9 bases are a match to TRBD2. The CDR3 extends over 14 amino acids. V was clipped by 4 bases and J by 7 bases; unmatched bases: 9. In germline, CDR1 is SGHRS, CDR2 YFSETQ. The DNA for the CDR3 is TGCGCCAGCAGCCTCGCTAGCGGGACGGGGGAGCAGTACTTC. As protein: CASSLASGTGEQYF.

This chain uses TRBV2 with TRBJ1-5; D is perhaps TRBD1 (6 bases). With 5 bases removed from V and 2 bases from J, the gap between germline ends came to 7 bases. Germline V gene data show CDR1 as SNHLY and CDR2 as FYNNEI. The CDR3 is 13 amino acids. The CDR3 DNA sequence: TGTGCCAGCAGTTCAGGGGGCAATCAGCCCCAGCATTTT. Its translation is CASSSGGNQPQHF. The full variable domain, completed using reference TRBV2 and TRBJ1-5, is EPEVTQTPSHQVTQMGQEVILRCVPISNHLYFYWYRQILGQKVEFLVSFYNNEISEKSEIFDDQFSVERPDGSNFTLKIRSTKLEDSAMYFCASSSGGNQPQHFGDGTRLSIL.

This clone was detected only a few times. CDR3 in amino acids: CASSLAGGGEQYF. The DNA for the CDR3 is TGTGCCAGCAGCTTAGCGGGAGGGGGCGAGCAGTACTTC. The chain is built from TRBV11-2 and TRBJ2-7; 8 positions agree with TRBD2. Germline lookup yields CDR1 SGHAT and CDR2 FQNNGV. V lost 1 base to trimming and J lost 6 bases; unmatched junction nucleotides: 2. This CDR3 comprises 13 residues.

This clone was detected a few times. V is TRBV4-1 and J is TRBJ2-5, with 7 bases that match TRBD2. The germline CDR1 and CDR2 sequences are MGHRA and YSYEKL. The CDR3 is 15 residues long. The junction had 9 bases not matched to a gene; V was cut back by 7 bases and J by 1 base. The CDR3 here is CASTSLGLGQETQYF. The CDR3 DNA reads TGCGCCAGCACCTCTTTAGGACTAGGCCAAGAGACCCAGTACTTC.

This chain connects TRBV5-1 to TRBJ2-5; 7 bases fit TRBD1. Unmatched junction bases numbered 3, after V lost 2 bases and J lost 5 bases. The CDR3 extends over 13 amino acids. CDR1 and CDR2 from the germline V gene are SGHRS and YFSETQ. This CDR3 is CASSFRGIETQYF. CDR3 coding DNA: TGCGCCAGCAGCTTCAGGGGGATCGAGACCCAGTACTTC. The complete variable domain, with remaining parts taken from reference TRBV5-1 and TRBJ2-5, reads KAGVTQTPRYLIKTRGQQVTLSCSPISGHRSVSWYQQTPGQGLQFLFEYFSETQRNKGNFPGRFSGRQFSNSRSEMNVSTLELGDSALYLCASSFRGIETQYFGPGTRLLVL.

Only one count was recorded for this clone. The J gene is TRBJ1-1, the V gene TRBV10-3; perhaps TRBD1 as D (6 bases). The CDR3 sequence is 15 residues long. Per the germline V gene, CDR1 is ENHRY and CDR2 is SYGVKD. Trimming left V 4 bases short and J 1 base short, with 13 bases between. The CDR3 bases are TGTGCCATCAGTGCTGGGGGGGCAGGGAACACTGAAGCTTTCTTT. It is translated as CAISAGGAGNTEAFF.

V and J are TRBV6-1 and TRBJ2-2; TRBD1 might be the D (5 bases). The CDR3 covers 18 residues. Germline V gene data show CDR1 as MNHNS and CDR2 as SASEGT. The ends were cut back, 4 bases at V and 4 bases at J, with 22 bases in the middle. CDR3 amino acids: CASSALHPGGAFTGELFF. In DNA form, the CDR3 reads TGTGCCAGCAGTGCGCTCCACCCCGGTGGGGCATTCACCGGGGAGCTGTTTTTT.

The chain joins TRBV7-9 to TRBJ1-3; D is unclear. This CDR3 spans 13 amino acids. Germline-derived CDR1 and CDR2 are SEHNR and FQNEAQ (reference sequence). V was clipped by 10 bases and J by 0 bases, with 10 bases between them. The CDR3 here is CATSAGSGNTIYF. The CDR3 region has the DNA TGTGCCACCTCGGCAGGCTCTGGAAACACCATATATTTT.

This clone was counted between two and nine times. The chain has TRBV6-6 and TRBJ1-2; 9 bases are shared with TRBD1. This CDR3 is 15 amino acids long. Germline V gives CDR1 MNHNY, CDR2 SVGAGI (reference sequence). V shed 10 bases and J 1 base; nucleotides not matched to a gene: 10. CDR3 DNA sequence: TGTGCCATCAGCCCGGGACAGGGAAATAACTATGGCTACACCTTC. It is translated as CAISPGQGNNYGYTF.

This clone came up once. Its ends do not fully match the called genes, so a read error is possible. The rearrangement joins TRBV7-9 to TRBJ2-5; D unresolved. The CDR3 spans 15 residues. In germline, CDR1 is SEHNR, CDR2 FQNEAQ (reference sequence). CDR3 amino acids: CASSSLDPGRETLYF. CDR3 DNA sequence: TGTGCCAGCAGCTCCCTAGACCCCGGAAGAGAGACCCTGTACTTC.

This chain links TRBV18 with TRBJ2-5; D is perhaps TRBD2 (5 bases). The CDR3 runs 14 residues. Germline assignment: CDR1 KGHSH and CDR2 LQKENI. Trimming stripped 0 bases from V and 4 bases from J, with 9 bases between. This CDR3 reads CASSPPAGSETQYF. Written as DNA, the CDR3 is TGTGCCAGCTCACCACCGGCGGGTTCAGAGACCCAGTACTTC.

CDR3 loop: CASSLSGTSEQYF. CDR3 nucleotides: TGTGCCAGCAGCTTAAGTGGGACTTCCGAGCAGTACTTC. The V gene is TRBV7-2, the J gene TRBJ2-7; D is perhaps TRBD2 (6 bases). Germline values: CDR1 SGHTA, CDR2 FQGNSA. This CDR3 is 13 amino acids long. Trimming left V 2 bases short and J 6 bases short, with 11 bases between.

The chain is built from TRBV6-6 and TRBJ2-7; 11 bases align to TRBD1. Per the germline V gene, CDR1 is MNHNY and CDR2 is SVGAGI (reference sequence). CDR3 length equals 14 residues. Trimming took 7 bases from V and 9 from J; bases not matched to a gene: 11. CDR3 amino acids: CASNPGQGGLWQYF. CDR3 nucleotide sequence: TGTGCCAGCAATCCGGGACAGGGGGGTTTGTGGCAGTACTTC.

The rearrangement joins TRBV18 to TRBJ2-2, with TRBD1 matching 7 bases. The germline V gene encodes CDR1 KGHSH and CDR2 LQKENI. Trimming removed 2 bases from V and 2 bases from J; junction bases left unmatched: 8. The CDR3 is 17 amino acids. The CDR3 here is CASSPARQGTNTGELFF. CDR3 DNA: TGTGCCAGCTCACCAGCGAGACAGGGAACAAACACCGGGGAGCTGTTTTTT. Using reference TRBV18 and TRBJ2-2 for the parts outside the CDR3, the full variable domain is NAGVMQNPRHLVRRRGQEARLRCSPMKGHSHVYWYRQLPEEGLKFMVYLQKENIIDESGMPKERFSAEFPKEGPSILRIQQVVRGDSAAYFCASSPARQGTNTGELFFGEGSRLTVL.